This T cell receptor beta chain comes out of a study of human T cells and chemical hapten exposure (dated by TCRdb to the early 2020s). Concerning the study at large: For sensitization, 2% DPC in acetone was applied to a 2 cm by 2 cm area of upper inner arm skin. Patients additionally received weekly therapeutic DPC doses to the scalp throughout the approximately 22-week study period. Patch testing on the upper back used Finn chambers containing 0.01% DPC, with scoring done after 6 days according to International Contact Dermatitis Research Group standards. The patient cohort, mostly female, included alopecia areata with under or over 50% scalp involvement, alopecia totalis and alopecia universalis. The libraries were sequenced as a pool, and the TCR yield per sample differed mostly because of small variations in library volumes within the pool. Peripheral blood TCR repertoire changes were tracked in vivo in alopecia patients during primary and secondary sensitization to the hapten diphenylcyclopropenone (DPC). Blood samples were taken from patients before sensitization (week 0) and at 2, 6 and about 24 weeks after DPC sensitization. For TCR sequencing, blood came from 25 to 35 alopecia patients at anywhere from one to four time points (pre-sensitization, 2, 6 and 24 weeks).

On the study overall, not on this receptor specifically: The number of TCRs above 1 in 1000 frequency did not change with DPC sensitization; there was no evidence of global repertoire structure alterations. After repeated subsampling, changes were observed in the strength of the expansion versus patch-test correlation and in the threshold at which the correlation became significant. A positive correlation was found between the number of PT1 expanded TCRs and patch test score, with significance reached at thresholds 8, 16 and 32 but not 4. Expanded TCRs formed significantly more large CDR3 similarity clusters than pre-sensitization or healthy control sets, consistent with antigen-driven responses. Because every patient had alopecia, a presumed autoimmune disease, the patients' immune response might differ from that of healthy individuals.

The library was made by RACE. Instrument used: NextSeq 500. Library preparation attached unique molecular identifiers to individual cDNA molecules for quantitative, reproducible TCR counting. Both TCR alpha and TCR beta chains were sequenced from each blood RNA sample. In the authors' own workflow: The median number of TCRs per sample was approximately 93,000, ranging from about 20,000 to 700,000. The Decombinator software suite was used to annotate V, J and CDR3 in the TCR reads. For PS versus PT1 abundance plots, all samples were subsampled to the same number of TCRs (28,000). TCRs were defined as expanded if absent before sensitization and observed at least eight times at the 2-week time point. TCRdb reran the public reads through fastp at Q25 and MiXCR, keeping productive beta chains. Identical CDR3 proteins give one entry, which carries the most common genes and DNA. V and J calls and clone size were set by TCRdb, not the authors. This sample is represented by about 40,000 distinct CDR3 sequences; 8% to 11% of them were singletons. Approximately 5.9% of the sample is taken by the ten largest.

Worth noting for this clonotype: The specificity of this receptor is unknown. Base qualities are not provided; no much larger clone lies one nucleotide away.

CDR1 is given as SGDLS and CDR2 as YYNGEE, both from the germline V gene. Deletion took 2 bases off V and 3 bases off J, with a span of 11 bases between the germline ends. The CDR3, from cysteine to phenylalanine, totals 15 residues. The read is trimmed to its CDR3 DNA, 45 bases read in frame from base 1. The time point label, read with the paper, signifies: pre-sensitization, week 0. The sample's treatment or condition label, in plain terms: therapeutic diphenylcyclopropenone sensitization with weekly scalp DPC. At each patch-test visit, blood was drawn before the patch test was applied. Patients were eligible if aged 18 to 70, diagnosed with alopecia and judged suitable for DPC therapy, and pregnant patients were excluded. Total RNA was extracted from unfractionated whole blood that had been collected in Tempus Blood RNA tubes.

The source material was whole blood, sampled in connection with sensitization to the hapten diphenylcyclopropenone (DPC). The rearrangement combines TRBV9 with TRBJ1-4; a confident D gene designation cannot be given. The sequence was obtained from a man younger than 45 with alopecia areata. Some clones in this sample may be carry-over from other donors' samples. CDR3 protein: CASSVGRNSNEKLFF. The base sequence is TGTGCCAGCAGCGTGGGCCGGAACTCTAATGAAAAACTGTTTTTT.